This T cell receptor beta chain was profiled in a study of T cell changes during pregnancy in multiple sclerosis. This clone was counted only a few times. Libraries were prepared by immunoSEQ multiplex PCR; TCRdb keeps only in-frame clonotypes and omits some of them. The top ten hold around 1.2% of the sample, which has over 40,000 clones, about nine tenths seen once. The source material was CD4+ T cells from peripheral blood mononuclear cells, sampled in the second trimester of pregnancy. The sequence was obtained from a female donor with multiple sclerosis, enrolled in a pregnancy study.

CDR3 loop: CASSTDRGRYEQYF. The CDR3 region has the DNA TGCGCCAGCAGCACCGACAGGGGGCGATACGAGCAGTACTTC. V usage is TRBV5-1 and J usage is TRBJ2-7; 10 bases map to TRBD1. Trimming removed 4 bases from V and 4 bases from J; junction bases left unmatched: 5. Germline CDR1 and CDR2: SGHRS and YFSETQ. This CDR3 is built from 14 residues.